This TCR beta chain originates from a study of blood T cell repertoires in COVID-19. Overall study context: Acute and convalescent COVID-19 specimens originated in the United States, Italy and Spain. Nucleic acid was either cDNA or gDNA, and it came from T cells, B-cell-depleted T cells, or PBMCs.

From germline, CDR1 is GTSNPN and CDR2 SVGIG (reference sequence). This CDR3 has 11 residues. Trimming took off 8 bases at V and 2 bases at J, with 9 bases between the two ends. Methods used by the authors: Researchers report that nucleated cell counts were estimated from reference gene primer amplification. Some clones are missing from TCRdb's copy, which holds only in-frame ones; the method was immunoSEQ multiplex PCR. The V and J calls and the clone size are those of that table, but D and trimming were determined from the DNA. The sample includes tens of thousands of clones, around 83% of them seen just once.

The rearrangement uses TRBV30 and TRBJ1-2, with D hard to call. Sequencing was performed on peripheral blood. The origin of this receptor is a man in his 70s with acute or convalescent COVID-19. CDR3 loop: CASRLNYGYTF. For the CDR3, the DNA is TGTGCCAGCCGACTGAACTATGGCTACACCTTC. The variable domain in full, completed from reference TRBV30 and TRBJ1-2, reads SQTIHQWPATLVQPVGSPLSLECTVEGTSNPNLYWYRQAAGRGLQLLFYSVGIGQISSEVPQNLSASRPQDRQFILSSKKLLLSDSGFYLCASRLNYGYTFGSGTRLTVV.